Included here is one T cell receptor (beta chain) sequence, with context. Its cognate antigen is unknown. The sample originates from a study of shared clonotypes between healthy human individuals. Study results and caveats: Larger estimated richness was generally recorded for naive subsets relative to memory subsets.

Across several immunoSEQ plates, the genomic DNA of each subset was split evenly. Only in-frame clones appear in the TCRdb table, and some are missing; sequencing was by immunoSEQ multiplex PCR. The table includes some 2,100,000 clones, about 93% detected once. CDR3 length: 14 residues. V was shortened by 8 bases and J by 2 bases, with 15 bases between the two germline ends. Germline V lookup: CDR1 ENHRY, CDR2 SYGVKD. The naive CD8 population came from CD45RO-negative cells selected for CCR7, without terminally differentiated effector memory CD45RA+ cells. This TCR came from a man younger than 30 in good health. Some clones in this sample may be carry-over from other donors' samples. The chain recombines TRBV10-3 with TRBJ1-1, with D uncertain. Material for sequencing was naive CD8+ T cells from PBMCs. The CDR3 here is CAIALRGLNTEAFF. CDR3 nucleotides: TGTGCCATCGCGTTGCGAGGGCTTAACACTGAAGCTTTCTTT.